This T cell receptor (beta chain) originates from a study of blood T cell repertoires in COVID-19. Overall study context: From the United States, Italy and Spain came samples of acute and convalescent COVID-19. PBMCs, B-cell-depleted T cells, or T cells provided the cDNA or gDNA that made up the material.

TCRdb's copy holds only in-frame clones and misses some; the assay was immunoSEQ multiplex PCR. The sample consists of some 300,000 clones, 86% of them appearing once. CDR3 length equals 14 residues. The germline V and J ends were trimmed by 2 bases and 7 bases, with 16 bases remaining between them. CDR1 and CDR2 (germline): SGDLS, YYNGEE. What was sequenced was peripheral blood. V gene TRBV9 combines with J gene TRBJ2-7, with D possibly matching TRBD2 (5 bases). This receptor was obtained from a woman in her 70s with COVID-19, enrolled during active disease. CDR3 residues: CASSVGSATGEQYF. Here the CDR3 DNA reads TGTGCCAGCAGCGTTGGCTCGGCGACGGGGGAGCAGTACTTC.